The 21 T cell receptor beta chains given below trace back to one sample, sequenced in a study of cytomegalovirus exposure and HLA in healthy donors. A multiplex PCR was run with 60 Vbeta primers and 13 Jbeta primers. Measured with immunoSEQ multiplex PCR; TCRdb has only the in-frame clones, and not every one. This sample has 200,000 to 250,000 clones, with around 64% found just once. The sequenced sample consisted of PBMCs. The receptor set was obtained from a man aged 35-49 years in good health and CMV-seropositive.

The chain links TRBV6-6 to TRBJ1-5; TRBD1 aligns across 7 bases. Germline-derived CDR1 and CDR2 are MNHNY and SVGAGI (reference sequence). Germline trimming cut 4 bases from V and 4 bases from J; bases unmatched to any gene: 7. The CDR3 has 15 amino acids. In DNA, the CDR3 is TGTGCCAGCAGTTCCGGGACAGCCAATAATCAGCCCCAGCATTTT. This translates into CASSSGTANNQPQHF.

The V call is TRBV7-2, the J call TRBJ1-5; 9 bases are a match to TRBD1. Germline loops: CDR1 SGHTA, CDR2 FQGNSA. With V trimmed by 5 bases and J by 5 bases, 4 bases remained unmatched. The CDR3 runs 14 residues. The DNA of the CDR3 is TGTGCCAGCAGCCCGGACAGGGGTTATCAGCCCCAGCATTTT. This sequence encodes CASSPDRGYQPQHF.

The chain combines TRBV28 with TRBJ2-2; tentatively, D is TRBD2 (6 bases). The germline gives CDR1 MDHEN, CDR2 SYDVKM. V was trimmed by 3 bases and J by 1 base, leaving 18 bases between them. CDR3 size: 18 residues. The CDR3 protein is CASSFLLWGELNTGELFF. CDR3 in DNA: TGTGCCAGCAGTTTTCTTCTGTGGGGGGAACTGAACACCGGGGAGCTGTTTTTT.

This clone was seen a single time. The chain is built from TRBV7-3 and TRBJ2-2; TRBD1 matches at 7 bases. Germline lookup yields CDR1 SGHTA and CDR2 FQGTGA. V was clipped by 5 bases and J by 0 bases; unmatched bases: 6. The CDR3 sequence is 16 residues long. CDR3: CASSPDRSANTGELFF. The CDR3 DNA follows: TGTGCCAGCAGCCCGGACAGGAGCGCGAACACCGGGGAGCTGTTTTTT.

This clone was counted a few times. This chain connects TRBV19 to TRBJ2-1, with 9 bases aligning to TRBD2. CDR1 is LNHDA, CDR2 SQIVND, per germline (reference sequence). The trim removed 10 bases at V and 9 bases at J, leaving 16 bases unmatched. The CDR3 spans 15 residues. The CDR3 reads CATHWGAGGPAEQFF. As DNA, the CDR3 is TGTGCCACCCACTGGGGGGCGGGGGGGCCTGCTGAGCAGTTCTTC.

This clone was seen more than once but under ten times. The chain is built from TRBV27 and TRBJ2-3, with TRBD2 matching 8 bases. CDR3 length: 15 amino acids. V gave up 5 bases and J gave up 2 bases; unmatched junction bases: 6. Germline loops: CDR1 MNHEY, CDR2 SMNVEV (reference sequence). For the CDR3, the DNA is TGTGCCAGCAGTGTCGGCGGGGGGTACACAGATACGCAGTATTTT. It yields the protein CASSVGGGYTDTQYF.

Details on this clone: The junction and the germline gene differ at one end; a read error may be behind it. The rearrangement links TRBV29-1 to TRBJ1-1; weak D call: TRBD1 (6 bases). Germline values: CDR1 SQVTM, CDR2 ANQGSEA. CDR3 size: 13 residues. CDR3 DNA sequence: TGCAGCGTTGAAGATCGTAATCAGCAGGGGAGAGACTTT. It codes for CSVEDRNQQGRDF.

V gene TRBV19 combines with J gene TRBJ1-5; D is undetermined. The germline V gene has CDR1 LNHDA and CDR2 SQIVND (reference sequence). V gave up 3 bases and J gave up 7 bases, with 10 bases separating them. The CDR3 runs 13 residues. CDR3 sequence (DNA): TGTGCCAGTAGTATCCGGGAAGGACAGCCCCAGCATTTT. This codes for CASSIREGQPQHF.

V is TRBV7-9 and J is TRBJ2-1; tentative D call: TRBD2 (7 bases). The germline V gene has CDR1 SEHNR and CDR2 FQNEAQ (reference sequence). CDR3 size: 15 residues. Trimming left V 3 bases short and J 3 bases short, with 12 bases between. In DNA, the CDR3 is TGTGCCAGCAGCTTGAGGGGGGGCAACTACAATGAGCAGTTCTTC. As protein: CASSLRGGNYNEQFF.

This clone has only a few counts. This rearrangement joins TRBV18 to TRBJ1-4; D is uncertain. Germline CDR1 is KGHSH and CDR2 is LQKENI. The CDR3 extends over 14 amino acids. V gave up 2 bases and J gave up 2 bases, with 6 bases separating them. For the CDR3, the DNA is TGTGCCAGCTCACCATCGGGGACTAATGAAAAACTGTTTTTT. Its protein is CASSPSGTNEKLFF.

The V call is TRBV19, the J call TRBJ2-5; 7 nucleotides align to TRBD1. Germline CDR1 is LNHDA and CDR2 is SQIVND (reference sequence). V lost 3 bases, J lost 5 bases, and 3 bases stayed unmatched. The CDR3 length is 13 residues. CDR3 amino acids: CASSISRGETQYF. The CDR3 DNA is TGTGCCAGTAGTATTAGCAGGGGGGAGACCCAGTACTTC.

The V and J genes are TRBV5-6 and TRBJ1-5; TRBD1 might be the D (5 bases). In germline, CDR1 is SGHDT, CDR2 YYEEEE. V was pared by 0 bases and J by 3 bases, with 7 bases between. The CDR3 is made up of 14 amino acids. CDR3 loop: CASSLAGYNQPQHF. Written as DNA, the CDR3 is TGTGCCAGCAGCTTGGCAGGGTACAATCAGCCCCAGCATTTT.

Concerning this clone: Other DNA sequences in the sample encode the same CDR3. This chain uses TRBV7-6 with TRBJ1-6; D is unresolved. The length of the CDR3 is 14 residues. V was shortened by 1 base and J by 7 bases, with 8 bases between the two germline ends. The germline V gene encodes CDR1 SGHVS and CDR2 FNYEAQ. CDR3 sequence (DNA): TGTGCCAGCAGCTTAGGGCAGGAAAATTCACCCCTCCACTTT. This translates into CASSLGQENSPLHF. The full variable domain, with the rest looked up from reference TRBV7-6 and TRBJ1-6, is GAGVSQSPRYKVTKRGQDVALRCDPISGHVSLYWYRQALGQGPEFLTYFNYEAQQDKSGLPNDRFSAERPEGSISTLTIQRTEQRDSAMYRCASSLGQENSPLHFGNGTRLTVT.

V and J are TRBV9 and TRBJ2-7; TRBD2 matches at 10 bases. CDR1 and CDR2 from the germline V gene are SGDLS and YYNGEE. The V gene end was trimmed by 4 bases and the J gene end by 5 bases; junction bases not matched to a gene: 3. This CDR3 spans 13 amino acids. The CDR3 reads CASSPGLANEQYF. CDR3 nucleotides: TGTGCCAGCAGCCCGGGACTAGCGAACGAGCAGTACTTC. Supplemented by reference TRBV9 and TRBJ2-7, the full variable domain reads DSGVTQTPKHLITATGQRVTLRCSPRSGDLSVYWYQQSLDQGLQFLIQYYNGEERAKGNILERFSAQQFPDLHSELNLSSLELGDSALYFCASSPGLANEQYFGPGTRLTVT.

The chain combines TRBV9 with TRBJ2-3, with D perhaps matching TRBD1 (6 bases). In germline, CDR1 is SGDLS, CDR2 YYNGEE. The CDR3 has 13 residues. Deletions cut 6 bases from V and 2 bases from J, with 10 bases between. In DNA form, the CDR3 reads TGTGCCAGCAACGGACAGACCACAGATACGCAGTATTTT. As protein: CASNGQTTDTQYF.

CDR3 protein: CASSFPRLAGLYNEQFF. Here the CDR3 DNA reads TGTGCCAGCAGTTTCCCTCGACTAGCGGGGCTATACAATGAGCAGTTCTTC. The V and J genes are TRBV27 and TRBJ2-1; TRBD2 matches 11 bases. This CDR3 comprises 17 residues. J lost 4 bases, V lost 3 bases, and 8 bases had no gene match. The V gene's germline CDR1 is MNHEY and CDR2 SMNVEV (reference sequence).

V gene TRBV18 combines with J gene TRBJ1-1; D is ambiguous. The germline V and J ends were trimmed by 5 bases and 4 bases, with 17 bases remaining between them. Germline loops: CDR1 KGHSH, CDR2 LQKENI. The CDR3 extends over 15 amino acids. The CDR3 is CASSLSRVEGTEAFF. The DNA for the CDR3 is TGTGCCAGCTCATTATCAAGGGTGGAGGGCACTGAAGCTTTCTTT. Together with reference TRBV18 and TRBJ1-1, the CDR3 gives the full variable domain: NAGVMQNPRHLVRRRGQEARLRCSPMKGHSHVYWYRQLPEEGLKFMVYLQKENIIDESGMPKERFSAEFPKEGPSILRIQQVVRGDSAAYFCASSLSRVEGTEAFFGQGTRLTVV.

This chain joins TRBV28 and TRBJ1-5; D not certain. There are 12 residues in the CDR3. From germline, CDR1 is MDHEN and CDR2 SYDVKM. The germline V and J ends were trimmed by 1 base and 7 bases, with 5 bases remaining between them. CDR3 nucleotide sequence: TGTGCCAGCAGTTTATTGCGGCAGCCCCAGCATTTT. It is translated as CASSLLRQPQHF.

This rearrangement joins TRBV19 to TRBJ2-7, with TRBD1 as a possible D gene (6 bases). This CDR3 has 14 amino acids. Germline V gene lookup returns CDR1 LNHDA and CDR2 SQIVND (reference sequence). Between the trimmed V and J ends, which lost 5 bases and 4 bases, there was a span of 15 bases. In nucleotides, the CDR3 is TGTGCCAGTAGTCCCCCGGGACACGGATACGAGCAGTACTTC. Translated: CASSPPGHGYEQYF.

This clone was seen only a few times. The chain combines TRBV29-1 with TRBJ1-5, with TRBD1 matching 8 bases. J lost 4 bases, V lost 6 bases, and 5 bases had no gene match. The CDR3 consists of 13 residues. Germline CDR1 and CDR2: SQVTM and ANQGSEA. The CDR3 loop reads CSVGTGGNQPQHF. The CDR3 DNA reads as TGCAGCGTCGGGACAGGCGGGAATCAGCCCCAGCATTTT.

The J gene is TRBJ1-1, the V gene TRBV6-5; unclear D gene. The germline V and J ends were trimmed by 6 bases and 4 bases, with 15 bases remaining between them. CDR3 length: 14 amino acids. CDR1 and CDR2 from the germline V gene are MNHEY and SVGAGI. CDR3 residues: CASRPERVSTEAFF. Written as DNA, the CDR3 is TGTGCCAGCAGACCCGAGAGGGTGAGCACTGAAGCTTTCTTT.